Presented here are 9 T cell receptor beta chains from one specimen sequenced in a study of T cell changes during pregnancy in multiple sclerosis. Profiling relied on immunoSEQ multiplex PCR, and the TCRdb table lists in-frame clones only, not all of them. The data contain 50,000 or so clones, approximately 92% of them singletons. This sample comprised CD8+ T cells from peripheral blood mononuclear cells, obtained in the second trimester of pregnancy. These receptors all come from a female donor with multiple sclerosis, enrolled in a pregnancy study.

This chain joins TRBV14 and TRBJ1-1; unclear D gene. The V gene's germline CDR1 is SGHDN and CDR2 FVKESK. CDR3 length: 11 amino acids. V was pared by 3 bases and J by 6 bases, with 5 bases between. CDR3 amino acids: CASSHGSEAFF. The DNA for the CDR3 is TGTGCCAGCAGCCACGGGTCTGAAGCTTTCTTT.

The chain joins TRBV11-2 to TRBJ2-5; perhaps TRBD2 as D (6 bases). CDR1 is SGHAT, CDR2 FQNNGV, per germline. The CDR3 is made up of 16 amino acids. The ends were cut back, 0 bases at V and 1 base at J, with 12 bases in the middle. This CDR3 reads CASSLDVLASQETQYF. Here the CDR3 DNA reads TGTGCCAGCAGCTTAGATGTGCTAGCGTCCCAAGAGACCCAGTACTTC.

The chain joins TRBV2 to TRBJ1-5; TRBD1 aligns across 9 bases. This CDR3 region has 15 residues. The V gene's germline CDR1 is SNHLY and CDR2 FYNNEI. With 5 bases clipped from V and 6 bases from J, the junction kept 8 bases outside the gene matches. The CDR3 DNA reads as TGTGCCAGCAGTCGTACAGGGGGCAGCGGTCAGCCCCAGCATTTT. This sequence encodes CASSRTGGSGQPQHF. The full variable domain, completed using reference TRBV2 and TRBJ1-5, is EPEVTQTPSHQVTQMGQEVILRCVPISNHLYFYWYRQILGQKVEFLVSFYNNEISEKSEIFDDQFSVERPDGSNFTLKIRSTKLEDSAMYFCASSRTGGSGQPQHFGDGTRLSIL.

The table lists this clone with a few counts. V gene TRBV4-1 combines with J gene TRBJ1-1; D possibly corresponds to TRBD1 (6 bases). This CDR3 region has 14 residues. The V end lost 4 bases, the J end lost 7 bases, and 16 bases lay between the germline ends. The germline gives CDR1 MGHRA, CDR2 YSYEKL. CDR3: CASSPRLGQLEAFF. The CDR3 DNA follows: TGCGCCAGCAGCCCGCGCCTTGGACAGCTTGAAGCTTTCTTT.

The rearrangement joins TRBV10-3 to TRBJ1-5; tentative D call: TRBD1 (5 bases). There are 13 residues in the CDR3. Germline V gives CDR1 ENHRY, CDR2 SYGVKD. V was pared by 7 bases and J by 2 bases, with 9 bases between. DNA of the CDR3: TGTGCCATCACCCCGGGGGGCAATCAGCCCCAGCATTTT. Translation: CAITPGGNQPQHF.

This chain links TRBV7-9 with TRBJ2-6; TRBD2 might be the D (6 bases). This CDR3 is built from 17 residues. V lost 7 bases to trimming and J lost 2 bases, with 18 bases between them. Per germline, CDR1 SEHNR and CDR2 FQNEAQ (reference sequence). The CDR3 spells CASTPRRGLPGANVLTF. In DNA, the CDR3 is TGTGCCAGCACCCCGAGGAGGGGATTACCTGGGGCCAACGTCCTGACTTTC.

The V call is TRBV29-1, the J call TRBJ1-1; no definite D call. There are 14 residues in the CDR3. CDR1 is SQVTM and CDR2 is ANQGSEA in the germline V gene. V was cut by 4 bases and J by 3 bases, with 15 bases left in between. The CDR3: CSVVILVSYTEAFF. The CDR3 DNA follows: TGCAGCGTTGTAATCCTCGTATCTTACACTGAAGCTTTCTTT.

This clone showed up just a few times. V usage is TRBV5-1 and J usage is TRBJ1-1, with TRBD1 matching over 8 bases. The CDR3 has 15 amino acids. With V trimmed by 0 bases and J by 4 bases, 5 bases remained unmatched. Germline V gene data show CDR1 as SGHRS and CDR2 as YFSETQ. The CDR3 DNA reads as TGCGCCAGCAGCTTGGTTCAGGGGGCTGTCACTGAAGCTTTCTTT. It is translated as CASSLVQGAVTEAFF.

The chain combines TRBV7-8 with TRBJ1-2; 8 nucleotides match TRBD1. The trim removed 4 bases at V and 8 bases at J, leaving 21 bases unmatched. This CDR3 has 18 residues. CDR1 and CDR2 from the germline V gene are SGHVS and FQNEAQ. CDR3 sequence reads: CASSYIPTGTGGREGYTF. DNA for the CDR3: TGTGCCAGCAGCTATATCCCTACCGGGACAGGAGGCCGAGAAGGCTACACCTTC.